These 24 T cell receptor beta chains were all obtained from the same sample, sequenced in a study of technical replicates of blood from a handful of donors (dated by TCRdb to about 2017). The library was made by the immunoSEQ multiplex PCR assay. TCRdb holds this immuneACCESS table with in-frame rearrangements only. Some clones are missing; in checked studies, unresolved V genes explain under half, and the rest has no known cause. This sample comprises roughly 60,000 clones, 80% to 95% of them detected only once. The ten top clones hold more than 3.5% of the sample. Source material: PBMCs. These receptors were collected from a human donor in good health. Some clones in this sample may be carry-over from other donors' samples.

The genes are TRBV7-2 and TRBJ2-1, with 7 bases lining up with TRBD1. This CDR3 is built from 15 residues. V dropped 3 bases and J dropped 6; count of bases not matched to a gene: 8. Germline V gene lookup returns CDR1 SGHTA and CDR2 FQGNSA. The CDR3 is CASSFPGQSVNEQFF. In DNA form, the CDR3 reads TGTGCCAGCAGCTTTCCGGGACAGTCGGTCAATGAGCAGTTCTTC.

V usage is TRBV5-4 and J usage is TRBJ1-1; D unresolved. Germline-derived CDR1 and CDR2 are SGHNT and YYREEE (reference sequence). V was clipped by 4 bases and J by 5 bases, with 15 bases between them. The CDR3 is made up of 14 amino acids. CDR3 sequence reads: CASSMDLTGTEAFF. CDR3 bases: TGTGCCAGCAGCATGGACTTGACGGGGACTGAAGCTTTCTTT.

J is TRBJ1-2 and V is TRBV11-2; 7 bases fit TRBD1. The CDR3 extends over 15 amino acids. J lost 8 bases, V lost 1 base, and 10 bases had no gene match. Germline CDR1 and CDR2: SGHAT and FQNNGV. CDR3 sequence reads: CASSLGQTGARGYTF. CDR3 in DNA: TGTGCCAGCAGCTTAGGGCAAACAGGGGCTCGAGGCTACACCTTC.

The rearrangement joins TRBV19 to TRBJ2-2, with D uncertain. The CDR3 is made up of 13 amino acids. V lost 8 bases, J lost 0 bases, and 7 bases lay in between. Per the germline V gene, CDR1 is LNHDA and CDR2 is SQIVND (reference sequence). The CDR3 region is CASRSANTGELFF. CDR3 DNA: TGTGCCAGTCGCAGCGCGAACACCGGGGAGCTGTTTTTT. The entire variable domain, with the rest obtained from reference TRBV19 and TRBJ2-2, is as follows: DGGITQSPKYLFRKEGQNVTLSCEQNLNHDAMYWYRQDPGQGLRLIYYSQIVNDFQKGDIAEGYSVSREKKESFPLTVTSAQKNPTAFYLCASRSANTGELFFGEGSRLTVL.

The chain links TRBV6-5 to TRBJ2-7; 8 bases agree with TRBD2. Germline V gene sequence: CDR1 MNHEY, CDR2 SVGAGI. The CDR3 is 15 residues long. V shed 5 bases and J 4 bases; nucleotides not matched to a gene: 10. The CDR3 spells CASSNREGVRYEQYF. CDR3 DNA: TGTGCCAGCAGTAATCGGGAGGGGGTAAGGTACGAGCAGTACTTC.

The V and J genes are TRBV11-1 and TRBJ1-6, with D perhaps matching TRBD1 (5 bases). Germline CDR1 SGHAT, CDR2 FQDESV (reference sequence). The CDR3 spans 15 residues. The V gene lost 1 base and the J gene lost 10 bases, with 14 bases spanning the gap. CDR3 in amino acids: CASSLVGQGYSPLHF. In nucleotides, the CDR3 is TGTGCCAGCAGCTTAGTTGGTCAGGGATACTCACCCCTCCACTTT. The entire variable domain, with the rest obtained from reference TRBV11-1 and TRBJ1-6, is as follows: EAEVAQSPRYKITEKSQAVAFWCDPISGHATLYWYRQILGQGPELLVQFQDESVVDDSQLPKDRFSAERLKGVDSTLKIQPAELGDSAMYLCASSLVGQGYSPLHFGNGTRLTVT.

The chain couples TRBV7-9 to TRBJ2-3, with 7 bases matching TRBD2. The CDR3 has 13 amino acids. V shed 5 bases and J 4 bases; nucleotides not matched to a gene: 3. Germline assignment: CDR1 SEHNR and CDR2 FQNEAQ (reference sequence). In DNA, the CDR3 is TGTGCCAGCAGCCGCCGGGAGGCAGATACGCAGTATTTT. This sequence encodes CASSRREADTQYF. The whole variable domain, filled in from reference TRBV7-9 and TRBJ2-3, reads DTGVSQNPRHKITKRGQNVTFRCDPISEHNRLYWYRQTLGQGPEFLTYFQNEAQLEKSRLLSDRFSAERPKGSFSTLEIQRTEQGDSAMYLCASSRREADTQYFGPGTRLTVL.

The chain links TRBV15 to TRBJ2-4; 7 positions agree with TRBD1. This CDR3 is 17 amino acids long. V trimming: 1 base; J trimming: 1 base; junction bases outside the gene matches: 7. The germline V gene encodes CDR1 LNHNV and CDR2 YYDKDF (reference sequence). CDR3 sequence: CATSRARQGVAKNIQYF. The CDR3 region has the DNA TGTGCCACCAGCAGAGCAAGACAGGGAGTTGCCAAAAACATTCAGTACTTC.

The CDR3, as DNA: TGTGCCAGCAGTTGGACTAGCGGTCCCTACAATGAGCAGTTCTTC. Protein sequence: CASSWTSGPYNEQFF. This chain uses TRBV6-5 with TRBJ2-1; 10 bases align to TRBD2. J lost 2 bases, V lost 4 bases, and 2 bases had no gene match. The CDR3 totals 15 residues. Germline loops: CDR1 MNHEY, CDR2 SVGAGI.

The CDR3 protein is CASSQDWRSGQYF. CDR3 coding DNA: TGCGCCAGCAGCCAAGATTGGAGGTCGGGGCAGTACTTC. V and J are TRBV4-3 and TRBJ2-7; a weak D match, TRBD2 (5 bases). The germline V gene has CDR1 LGHNA and CDR2 YSLEER. The CDR3 sequence is 13 residues long. V gave up 0 bases and J gave up 9 bases, with 12 bases separating them.

CDR3 sequence (DNA): TGTGCCAGCAGCTTTGCCGCGGGGGGTAGCAATCAGCCCCAGCATTTT. It specifies CASSFAAGGSNQPQHF. The rearrangement uses TRBV11-2 and TRBJ1-5; TRBD1 might be the D (5 bases). CDR3 length: 16 amino acids. V was pared by 3 bases and J by 0 bases, with 12 bases between. Germline CDR1 reads SGHAT; CDR2 reads FQNNGV.

The chain carries TRBV30 and TRBJ2-7, with a weak D call TRBD1 (5 bases). The germline V and J ends were trimmed by 3 bases and 2 bases, with 20 bases remaining between them. This CDR3 contains 16 residues. CDR1 GTSNPN and CDR2 SVGIG come from the germline V gene (reference sequence). The CDR3 spells CAWSPAGIYKTYEQYF. As DNA, the CDR3 is TGTGCCTGGAGCCCGGCAGGGATCTACAAGACCTACGAGCAGTACTTC.

The chain is built from TRBV7-2 and TRBJ2-3, with 10 bases that match TRBD2. Germline trimming cut 2 bases from V and 1 base from J; bases unmatched to any gene: 9. There are 18 residues in the CDR3. CDR1 and CDR2 (germline): SGHTA, FQGNSA. CDR3 in DNA: TGTGCCAGCAGCTTACCCCTAGCGGGAGAGCTGGGCACAGATACGCAGTATTTT. Its protein product is CASSLPLAGELGTDTQYF.

The J gene is TRBJ1-2, the V gene TRBV7-9, with D possibly matching TRBD1 (6 bases). V was shortened by 5 bases and J by 2 bases, with 15 bases between the two germline ends. The CDR3 loop spans 15 amino acids. CDR1 and CDR2 (germline): SEHNR, FQNEAQ (reference sequence). The CDR3 sequence: CASSLPTGRNYGYTF. The CDR3 DNA reads TGTGCCAGCAGCCTACCGACAGGAAGGAACTATGGCTACACCTTC.

DNA for the CDR3: TGTGCCAGCAGTGAACAACAGGGATACAATGAGCAGTTCTTC. Encoded protein: CASSEQQGYNEQFF. The chain recombines TRBV2 with TRBJ2-1; TRBD1 might be the D (6 bases). Germline V gene data show CDR1 as SNHLY and CDR2 as FYNNEI. Between the trimmed V and J ends, which lost 2 bases and 4 bases, there was a span of 9 bases. The CDR3 has 14 amino acids.

J is TRBJ1-3 and V is TRBV6-6, with no clear D. CDR1 and CDR2 (germline): MNHNY, SVGAGI (reference sequence). The CDR3 runs to 15 residues. V was shortened by 6 bases and J by 2 bases, with 14 bases between the two germline ends. The CDR3 DNA reads TGTGCCAGCAGCGACACATGGGCGACTGGAAACACCATATATTTT. Its protein product is CASSDTWATGNTIYF.

The rearrangement links TRBV7-3 to TRBJ2-5; D is possibly TRBD1 (5 bases). Per germline, CDR1 SGHTA and CDR2 FQGTGA. The CDR3 consists of 15 residues. The V end lost 0 bases, the J end lost 5 bases, and 13 bases lay between the germline ends. CDR3 region: CASSLTGDRWETQYF. The CDR3 DNA reads as TGTGCCAGCAGCTTAACGGGCGACAGATGGGAGACCCAGTACTTC.

V is TRBV9 and J is TRBJ2-3; 10 bases line up with TRBD2. This CDR3 is 16 amino acids long. Trimming cost V 4 bases and J 6 bases; bases outside gene matches: 11. Germline CDR1 reads SGDLS; CDR2 reads YYNGEE. The CDR3 region is CASSSLAGAGGDTQYF. CDR3 coding DNA: TGTGCCAGCAGCTCTCTAGCGGGGGCGGGTGGGGATACGCAGTATTTT.

This rearrangement joins TRBV9 to TRBJ2-3, with unresolved D. V lost 3 bases to trimming and J lost 6 bases, with 8 bases between them. This CDR3 is 12 amino acids long. Germline values: CDR1 SGDLS, CDR2 YYNGEE. The CDR3 DNA reads TGTGCCAGCAGCGGTTTAGTGGATACGCAGTATTTT. It is translated as CASSGLVDTQYF.

This sequence joins TRBV5-4 and TRBJ2-7, with 11 bases matching TRBD1. Germline CDR1 SGHNT, CDR2 YYREEE (reference sequence). V shed 3 bases, J shed 5 bases, and the junction held 7 bases outside the gene matches. The CDR3 loop spans 15 amino acids. The CDR3 nucleotides are TGTGCCAGCAGCTCCCGGGACAGGGGGGTCGACGAGCAGTACTTC. Its protein is CASSSRDRGVDEQYF.

CDR3 coding DNA: TGTGCCAGCAGCAGCTCCGGACAGGGAGCTGACGAGCAGTACTTC. It translates to CASSSSGQGADEQYF. This chain connects TRBV13 to TRBJ2-7, with 8 bases fitting TRBD1. CDR1 and CDR2 (germline): PRHDT, FYEKMQ (reference sequence). The V and J ends lost 5 bases and 5 bases, in that order; junction bases with no gene match: 11. The CDR3 totals 15 residues.

The chain couples TRBV4-1 to TRBJ2-3; D gene unclear. In germline, CDR1 is MGHRA, CDR2 YSYEKL. This CDR3 comprises 15 residues. The ends were cut back, 2 bases at V and 2 bases at J, with 11 bases in the middle. Written as DNA, the CDR3 is TGCGCCAGCAGCCAATTAAGCGAATCCACAGATACGCAGTATTTT. Translated: CASSQLSESTDTQYF.

The V gene is TRBV7-8, the J gene TRBJ1-2, with TRBD1 as a possible D gene (6 bases). The CDR3 spans 15 residues. Germline loops: CDR1 SGHVS, CDR2 FQNEAQ. V lost 5 bases and J 1 base, leaving 14 bases between the germline ends. CDR3 DNA: TGTGCCAGCAGCCCCTACAGGGAGATTAACTATGGCTACACCTTC. This sequence encodes CASSPYREINYGYTF.

This rearrangement joins TRBV5-4 to TRBJ2-5; TRBD2 matches 12 bases. CDR1 and CDR2 (germline): SGHNT, YYREEE (reference sequence). CDR3 size: 17 residues. Trimming cost V 4 bases and J 1 base; bases outside gene matches: 8. CDR3 nucleotides: TGTGCCAGCAGCAGGGGGGGACTAGCGGGCCCCCAAGAGACCCAGTACTTC. This sequence encodes CASSRGGLAGPQETQYF. Using reference TRBV5-4 and TRBJ2-5 for the parts outside the CDR3, the full variable domain is ETGVTQSPTHLIKTRGQQVTLRCSSQSGHNTVSWYQQALGQGPQFIFQYYREEENGRGNFPPRFSGLQFPNYSSELNVNALELDDSALYLCASSRGGLAGPQETQYFGPGTRLLVL.